This T cell receptor beta chain originates from a study of CD8 T cell repertoires and HIV-1 epitope variants. Looking at the study overall: Controls included no peptide, Ebola AY9 epitope, and a CMV, EBV, flu pool.

Study observations and caveats: Nef KF9 drew four or five clonotypes and HW9 one, without TAALDMSHF responses.

Concerning this clone: Its antigen is not known.

Profiling relied on immunoSEQ multiplex PCR, and the TCRdb table lists in-frame clones only, not all of them. Among 2,500 to 3,000 clones listed, about 69% were seen once. This CDR3 is built from 15 residues. The V gene's germline CDR1 is SGDLS and CDR2 YYNGEE. Unmatched junction bases numbered 6, after V lost 3 bases and J lost 1 base. This sequence originates from a male donor with HIV. The specimen was cultured CD8+ T cells derived from PBMCs. The J gene is TRBJ1-1, the V gene TRBV9, with 7 bases aligning to TRBD1. In nucleotides, the CDR3 is TGTGCCAGCAGCGCCAGCCAGGGGGGGAACACTGAAGCTTTCTTT. Protein sequence: CASSASQGGNTEAFF.